This is a list of T cell receptor beta chains from one sample in a study of radiotherapy plus CTLA-4 blockade in lung cancer. Generated by immunoSEQ multiplex PCR, the TCRdb table keeps only in-frame clones and is missing some. The sample lists 45,000 to 55,000 clones, roughly 90% occurring once. The sequenced sample was peripheral blood, obtained from a patient treated with radiotherapy plus ipilimumab. Every receptor here comes from a human donor with non-small cell lung cancer that progressed on radiotherapy plus ipilimumab. Some clones in this sample may be carry-over from other donors' samples. CDR3s include the opening cysteine and the closing phenylalanine or tryptophan. D genes are given only for firm matches. Part of the rows lack a size; the others show once, few, many or a class for expanded clones.

j_gene: TRBJ2-7; abundance: NA; d_gene: TRBD1; v_gene: TRBV6-1; CDR3nt: TGTGCCAGCAGTGAAATAGGAGACAGGGCTTACGAGCAGTACTTC; CDR3aa: CASSEIGDRAYEQYF
j_gene: TRBJ2-3; abundance: NA; d_gene: TRBD1; v_gene: TRBV9; CDR3nt: TGTGCCAGCAGCGCGTCCGGGACAGGGGGAGATACGCAGTATTTT; CDR3aa: CASSASGTGGDTQYF
j_gene: TRBJ1-5; abundance: NA; d_gene: TRBD1; v_gene: TRBV5-1; CDR3nt: TGCGCCAGCAGGGCCGGGACAGGGGAAGACAATCAGCCCCAGCATTTT; CDR3aa: CASRAGTGEDNQPQHF
j_gene: TRBJ2-7; abundance: NA; d_gene: NA; v_gene: TRBV11-2; CDR3nt: TGTGCCAGCAGCCCGGCAACATGGGGGCGGGCCTACGAGCAGTACTTC; CDR3aa: CASSPATWGRAYEQYF
j_gene: TRBJ2-1; abundance: NA; d_gene: NA; v_gene: TRBV5-4; CDR3nt: TGTGCCAGCAGCTTAATAGGGGACACTCTGAATGAGCAGTTCTTC; CDR3aa: CASSLIGDTLNEQFF
j_gene: TRBJ2-3; abundance: NA; d_gene: NA; v_gene: TRBV10-2; CDR3nt: TGCGCCAGCAGGTTTCTAGCAGAAGATACGCAGTATTTT; CDR3aa: CASRFLAEDTQYF
j_gene: TRBJ1-1; abundance: once; d_gene: NA; v_gene: TRBV5-1; CDR3nt: TGCGCCAGCAGCCCCGGGGGAGGAACTGAAGCTTTCTTT; CDR3aa: CASSPGGGTEAFF
j_gene: TRBJ1-6; abundance: NA; d_gene: NA; v_gene: TRBV4-1; CDR3nt: TGCGCCAGCAGCCCGATACAGGGTATGCCAAATTCACCCCTCCACTTT; CDR3aa: CASSPIQGMPNSPLHF
j_gene: TRBJ2-1; abundance: once; d_gene: NA; v_gene: TRBV11-2; CDR3nt: TGTGCCAGCAGCCCCTTCTACGGGTTCCGCAATGAGCAGTTCTTC; CDR3aa: CASSPFYGFRNEQFF
j_gene: TRBJ1-2; abundance: NA; d_gene: TRBD1; v_gene: TRBV28; CDR3nt: TGTGCCAGCAGTTCTCGGACAGGGACTGGCTATGGCTACACCTTC; CDR3aa: CASSSRTGTGYGYTF
j_gene: TRBJ2-1; abundance: NA; d_gene: TRBD1; v_gene: TRBV30; CDR3nt: TGTGCCTGGAGTTGGGACAGGCCTAACAATGAGCAGTTCTTC; CDR3aa: CAWSWDRPNNEQFF
j_gene: TRBJ1-2; abundance: NA; d_gene: NA; v_gene: TRBV13; CDR3nt: TGTGCCAGCAGCCCGGGACATGAAGTACGGGGCTACACCTTC; CDR3aa: CASSPGHEVRGYTF
j_gene: TRBJ2-1; abundance: NA; d_gene: TRBD2; v_gene: TRBV14; CDR3nt: TGTGCCAGCAGCCAAGAAGGGGCTAGCGGGCTATACAATGAGCAGTTCTTC; CDR3aa: CASSQEGASGLYNEQFF
j_gene: TRBJ2-7; abundance: once; d_gene: TRBD2; v_gene: TRBV4-2; CDR3nt: TGTGCCAGCAGCCAAGAGGAACGGGGGGGATACGAGCAGTACTTC; CDR3aa: CASSQEERGGYEQYF
j_gene: TRBJ2-7; abundance: NA; d_gene: TRBD1; v_gene: TRBV7-6; CDR3nt: TGTGCCAGCAGCGAAAGACAGGGCCCCTACGAGCAGTACTTC; CDR3aa: CASSERQGPYEQYF
j_gene: TRBJ2-7; abundance: NA; d_gene: TRBD1; v_gene: TRBV7-2; CDR3nt: TGTGCCAGCAGCATCGGGACAGGGATGTACGAGCAGTACTTC; CDR3aa: CASSIGTGMYEQYF
j_gene: TRBJ1-1; abundance: NA; d_gene: NA; v_gene: TRBV5-1; CDR3nt: TGCGCCAGCAGCTCCATGGGGGGGAACACTGAAGCTTTCTTT; CDR3aa: CASSSMGGNTEAFF
j_gene: TRBJ2-3; abundance: NA; d_gene: NA; v_gene: TRBV25-1; CDR3nt: TGTGCCAGCAGTGTGATGGGCCCAGTGCATTTT; CDR3aa: CASSVMGPVHF
j_gene: TRBJ2-1; abundance: NA; d_gene: TRBD2; v_gene: TRBV28; CDR3nt: TGTGCCAGCAGGTTAGCGGGAGGAAGCTCCTACAATGAGCAGTTCTTC; CDR3aa: CASRLAGGSSYNEQFF
j_gene: TRBJ1-1; abundance: NA; d_gene: TRBD1; v_gene: TRBV7-2; CDR3nt: TGTGCCAGCAGCATAATACAGGGGCGGACTGAAGCTTTCTTT; CDR3aa: CASSIIQGRTEAFF
j_gene: TRBJ2-1; abundance: NA; d_gene: NA; v_gene: TRBV7-2; CDR3nt: TGTGCCAGCAGCTTAGGCGGGTTCTCCTACAATGAGCAGTTCTTC; CDR3aa: CASSLGGFSYNEQFF
j_gene: TRBJ1-1; abundance: NA; d_gene: NA; v_gene: TRBV5-1; CDR3nt: TGCGCCAGCAGGTCTCTCGGGGGCACTGAAGCTTTCTTT; CDR3aa: CASRSLGGTEAFF
j_gene: TRBJ2-1; abundance: NA; d_gene: TRBD2; v_gene: TRBV11-2; CDR3nt: TGTGCCAGCAGCCCCCGGGGTAGCGGGGCCTACAATGAGCAGTTCTTC; CDR3aa: CASSPRGSGAYNEQFF
j_gene: TRBJ2-3; abundance: NA; d_gene: TRBD2; v_gene: TRBV5-1; CDR3nt: TGCGCCAGCAGCTTGTTGGCGGGAGGGAACACAGATACGCAGTATTTT; CDR3aa: CASSLLAGGNTDTQYF
j_gene: TRBJ2-1; abundance: NA; d_gene: TRBD2; v_gene: TRBV29-1; CDR3nt: TGCAGCGTTGAAGAAGCGGGAGTGGACAATGAGCAGTTCTTC; CDR3aa: CSVEEAGVDNEQFF
j_gene: TRBJ1-5; abundance: NA; d_gene: NA; v_gene: TRBV19; CDR3nt: TGTGCCAGTAGTATCTTGGCGGGGAGCAATCAGCCCCAGCATTTT; CDR3aa: CASSILAGSNQPQHF
j_gene: TRBJ2-7; abundance: NA; d_gene: TRBD2; v_gene: TRBV7-8; CDR3nt: TGTGCCAGCAGCTTGAGACTAGCGGGCTTTAGCGGGCCCTCCTACGAGCAGTACTTC; CDR3aa: CASSLRLAGFSGPSYEQYF
j_gene: TRBJ2-3; abundance: NA; d_gene: TRBD1; v_gene: TRBV25-1; CDR3nt: TGTGCCAGCAGTGACCTCAGACAGGGGGCGACAGATACGCAGTATTTT; CDR3aa: CASSDLRQGATDTQYF
j_gene: TRBJ2-2; abundance: NA; d_gene: NA; v_gene: TRBV9; CDR3nt: TGTGCCAGCAGCTTCAGGTCTAACACCGGGGAGCTGTTTTTT; CDR3aa: CASSFRSNTGELFF
j_gene: TRBJ2-1; abundance: NA; d_gene: TRBD2; v_gene: TRBV30; CDR3nt: TGTGCCTGGACTAGCGGGAGTAGAGTCCATGAGCAGTTCTTC; CDR3aa: CAWTSGSRVHEQFF
j_gene: TRBJ2-6; abundance: NA; d_gene: NA; v_gene: TRBV19; CDR3nt: TGTGCCAGTAGTACGCCGTGGGCAGGCTACCCTTCTGGGGCCAACGTCCTGACTTTC; CDR3aa: CASSTPWAGYPSGANVLTF
j_gene: TRBJ2-1; abundance: NA; d_gene: TRBD2; v_gene: TRBV29-1; CDR3nt: TGCAGCGTTGTTAAGCGGGGGGTGTGGAATGAGCAGTTCTTC; CDR3aa: CSVVKRGVWNEQFF
j_gene: TRBJ2-2; abundance: NA; d_gene: NA; v_gene: TRBV9; CDR3nt: TGTGCCAGCAGCGTAGATTCTCGTAGCACCGGGGGGCTGTTTTTT; CDR3aa: CASSVDSRSTGGLFF
j_gene: TRBJ1-1; abundance: NA; d_gene: TRBD1; v_gene: TRBV29-1; CDR3nt: TGCAGCGGGGCCGGACAGGGCTCTGAAGCTTTCTTT; CDR3aa: CSGAGQGSEAFF
j_gene: TRBJ1-1; abundance: NA; d_gene: NA; v_gene: TRBV14; CDR3nt: TGTGCCAGCAGCCAAGATTTCCAGGTTGGGGCTTTCTTT; CDR3aa: CASSQDFQVGAFF
j_gene: TRBJ2-1; abundance: NA; d_gene: TRBD2; v_gene: TRBV4-2; CDR3nt: TGTGCCAGCAGCCAAGATCTACTAGCGGGAGTTGTGGTTGAGCAGTTCTTC; CDR3aa: CASSQDLLAGVVVEQFF